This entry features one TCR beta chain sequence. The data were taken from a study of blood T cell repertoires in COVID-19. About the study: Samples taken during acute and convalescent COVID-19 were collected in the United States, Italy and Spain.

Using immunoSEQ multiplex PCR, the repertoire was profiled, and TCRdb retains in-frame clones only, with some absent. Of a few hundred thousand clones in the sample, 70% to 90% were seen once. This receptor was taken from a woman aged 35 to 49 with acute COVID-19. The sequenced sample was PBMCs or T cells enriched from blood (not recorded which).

In DNA, the CDR3 is TGTGCCTGGGAGAGGACTCTATACAATGAGCAGTTCTTC. Residues: CAWERTLYNEQFF. This rearrangement joins TRBV30 to TRBJ2-1; tentative D call: TRBD2 (5 bases). Between the trimmed V and J ends, which lost 5 bases and 4 bases, there was a span of 12 bases. CDR1 and CDR2 from the germline V gene are GTSNPN and SVGIG (reference sequence). This CDR3 has 13 residues.